This record concerns one T cell receptor beta chain sequence. It was with a sample-barcoded 5' primer and a J-beta primer mix that a second PCR of roughly 7 to 12 cycles was run. TCRdb ran MiXCR on the 5' RACE reads and lists one entry per CDR3 protein. The sample records 800,000 to 950,000 distinct CDR3 sequences, around 29% being singletons. Germline CDR1 and CDR2: LGHDT and YNNKEL (reference sequence). CDR3 length: 14 amino acids. The data originate from a study of blood T cells in healthy people across ages. This sample also belongs to another study, concerning T cells of mothers and their children.

The chain uses TRBV3-1 and TRBJ2-7; 7 bases are a match to TRBD1. Gene TRBJ2-5 matches the end of the DNA better, so the J call may be wrong. The sequence derives from a woman in her forties in good health. The sequenced sample was blood. CDR3 sequence: CASSFRTGFETQYF. The CDR3 coding sequence is TGTGCCAGCAGCTTCCGGACAGGCTTTGAGACCCAGTACTTC.